The 16 T cell receptor beta chains below were found in one sample sequenced in a study of response to subunit inactivated influenza vaccine (dated by TCRdb to 2016 to 2018). The library relied on RT-PCR. The sample was run on an Illumina HiSeq 2500. Using fastp trimming at Q25 and MiXCR clonotype assembly, TCRdb reanalyzed the public sequencing data and kept in-frame beta chains. Rows with a matching CDR3 protein are joined into one entry that keeps the most common DNA and genes. This sample has about 570,000 distinct CDR3 sequences in its table, and around 11% of those were observed once. The ten largest clones capture approximately 9.9% of the sample. The sample was also linked to a second study, of T cells expressing NK-cell markers. The second study also describes: The TCR beta cDNA libraries were made using 5'RACE template switching, a step that added both a universal primer site and unique molecular identifiers.

This specimen was PBMCs from blood, taken on the day of vaccination. The receptors originated from a man between 45 and 60 years old who received an inactivated influenza vaccine. Donor details come from another sample of the same person, matched by shared clones.

The rearrangement joins TRBV20-1 to TRBJ2-1; 7 bases align to TRBD2. With 0 bases clipped from V and 8 bases from J, the junction kept 10 bases outside the gene matches. The CDR3 length is 15 residues. From germline, CDR1 is DFQATT and CDR2 SNEGSKA (reference sequence). DNA of the CDR3: TGCAGTGCTAGAGATTTGAGACTAGCCGACCATGAGCAGTTCTTC. This sequence encodes CSARDLRLADHEQFF.

This clonotype was seen just once. Germline is not matched at one junction end, which may reflect a read error. The rearrangement joins TRBV27 to TRBJ1-1; no reliable D call. Germline lookup yields CDR1 MNHEY and CDR2 SMNVEV (reference sequence). This CDR3 comprises 13 residues. The CDR3 nucleotides are TGTCCCAGCAGTTCTCATAAAAACACTGAAGCTTTCTTT. It yields the protein CPSSSHKNTEAFF.

This clonotype was detected only a few times. The gene calls are TRBV29-1 and TRBJ2-1; maybe TRBD2 (6 bases). Trimming removed 6 bases from V and 1 base from J, with 19 bases in between. The germline V gene has CDR1 SQVTM and CDR2 ANQGSEA. CDR3 size: 16 residues. This chain's CDR3 is CSVFDGEAGSYNEQFF. The CDR3, as DNA: TGCAGCGTCTTTGACGGGGAGGCGGGATCCTACAATGAGCAGTTCTTC.

V usage is TRBV7-9 and J usage is TRBJ2-5; tentative D call: TRBD2 (5 bases). Germline V gene data show CDR1 as SEHNR and CDR2 as FQNEAQ (reference sequence). Trimming removed 5 bases from V and 2 bases from J, with 15 bases in between. CDR3 length: 15 residues. CDR3 nucleotides: TGTGCCAGCAGCCCACGGAGGCACCGTCAAGAGACCCAGTACTTC. It is translated as CASSPRRHRQETQYF.

This clonotype was picked up a small number of times. The chain combines TRBV6-2 or TRBV6-3 with TRBJ2-2, with D maybe TRBD1 (5 bases). This CDR3 has 12 amino acids. Trimming pared 9 bases from V and 8 bases from J, leaving 13 bases between. CDR1 is MNHEY, CDR2 SVGEGT, per germline. As DNA, the CDR3 is TGTGCCAGGACCCAGGGTATTGGGGAGCTGTTTTTT. Amino acid sequence: CARTQGIGELFF.

The sample holds many counts of this clonotype. CDR3 sequence: CASSFGTSTDTQYF. The CDR3 coding sequence is TGCGCCAGCAGCTTCGGGACTAGCACAGATACGCAGTATTTT. This sequence joins TRBV5-1 and TRBJ2-3, with D possibly matching TRBD2 (6 bases). CDR1 is SGHRS and CDR2 is YFSETQ in the germline V gene. Trimming removed 2 bases at V and 0 bases at J, with 7 bases between. The CDR3 length is 14 residues.

This rearrangement joins TRBV7-8 to TRBJ1-5; D is unclear. CDR3 length: 14 amino acids. V was clipped by 5 bases and J by 0 bases, with 8 bases between them. Looked up from germline, CDR1 is SGHVS and CDR2 is FQNEAQ. DNA of the CDR3: TGTGCCAGCAGCAGACGGCATAGCAATCAGCCCCAGCATTTT. Its protein is CASSRRHSNQPQHF.

V is TRBV10-3 and J is TRBJ1-2; 8 bases line up with TRBD1. With V trimmed by 7 bases and J by 4 bases, 8 bases remained unmatched. The CDR3 consists of 14 residues. Germline assignment: CDR1 ENHRY and CDR2 SYGVKD. CDR3 sequence: CAITDTGGGYGYTF. In DNA form, the CDR3 reads TGTGCCATCACCGATACAGGGGGTGGCTATGGCTACACCTTC.

This clonotype was detected many times. The gene calls are TRBV28 and TRBJ2-7; the match to TRBD1 covers 8 bases. The CDR3 sequence is 15 residues long. V was pared by 7 bases and J by 5 bases, with 13 bases of the junction left unmatched. Germline loops: CDR1 MDHEN, CDR2 SYDVKM. This CDR3 is CASTLGQGELDEQYF. CDR3 coding DNA: TGTGCCAGCACCCTCGGACAGGGTGAACTGGACGAGCAGTACTTC.

There are a few counts of this clonotype. V is TRBV28 and J is TRBJ2-7, with TRBD2 identical over 7 bases. The junction had 4 bases not matched to a gene; V was cut back by 2 bases and J by 0 bases. CDR1 is MDHEN, CDR2 SYDVKM, per germline. This CDR3 has 15 amino acids. CDR3 DNA: TGTGCCAGCAGTTTAGGGGGGGGACTCTCCTACGAGCAGTACTTC. Amino acids: CASSLGGGLSYEQYF.

This clonotype has at least ten counts. This chain uses TRBV3-1 with TRBJ2-1; D call uncertain. This CDR3 comprises 14 residues. Per germline, CDR1 LGHDT and CDR2 YNNKEL (reference sequence). Trimming stripped 1 base from V and 7 bases from J, with 11 bases between. The CDR3 sequence is CASSQAVIRNEQFF. DNA of the CDR3: TGTGCCAGCAGCCAAGCGGTTATAAGGAATGAGCAGTTCTTC.

Ten or more counts support this clonotype. The rearrangement joins TRBV29-1 to TRBJ2-3; D is possibly TRBD1 (6 bases). The CDR3 runs to 13 residues. Germline CDR1 is SQVTM and CDR2 is ANQGSEA. V was clipped by 7 bases and J by 2 bases, with 13 bases between them. CDR3 loop: CSAQQGATDTQYF. The CDR3 bases are TGCAGCGCACAACAGGGAGCCACAGATACGCAGTATTTT.

In its sample, this clonotype was seen a few times. V gene TRBV6-5 combines with J gene TRBJ2-7; D is uncertain. Trimming pared 0 bases from V and 1 base from J, leaving 7 bases between. Germline V lookup: CDR1 MNHEY, CDR2 SVGAGI. There are 14 residues in the CDR3. The CDR3 loop reads CASSYSIQSYEQYF. In DNA form, the CDR3 reads TGTGCCAGCAGTTACTCGATACAGTCCTACGAGCAGTACTTC.

This clonotype was seen more than once but under ten times. The chain links TRBV4-1 to TRBJ1-1; 9 bases align to TRBD1. Germline V gene data show CDR1 as MGHRA and CDR2 as YSYEKL. Trimming cost V 6 bases and J 1 base; bases outside gene matches: 15. The CDR3 has 18 amino acids. CDR3 nucleotide sequence: TGCGCCAGCAGACCTGGGCCGGGACAGGGTTTTCGGAACACTGAAGCTTTCTTT. This encodes CASRPGPGQGFRNTEAFF.

In this sample, this clonotype turned up a few times. The chain joins TRBV4-2 to TRBJ2-7, with 11 bases fitting TRBD2. The CDR3 totals 15 residues. Germline V lookup: CDR1 LGHNA, CDR2 YNFKEQ. Germline trimming cut 0 bases from V and 4 bases from J; bases unmatched to any gene: 2. The CDR3 nucleotides are TGTGCCAGCAGCCAAGACCCTAGCGGGAGGTACGAGCAGTACTTC. Translated, it gives CASSQDPSGRYEQYF.

The chain employs TRBV12-3 or TRBV12-4 and TRBJ1-1; a possible D gene is TRBD1 (5 bases). Trimming cost V 5 bases and J 5 bases, with 15 bases left between them. This CDR3 region has 14 residues. The CDR3 DNA follows: TGTGCCAGCAGTCCACCTCCGGGGGGAACTGAAGCTTTCTTT. Amino acid sequence: CASSPPPGGTEAFF.